This is a list of T cell receptor beta chains from one sample in a study of T-cell memory formation after mild COVID-19. TCRdb passed the 5' RACE reads through MiXCR, listing each CDR3 protein once. Of tens of thousands of distinct CDR3 sequences in the sample, roughly 21% were seen once. Sequenced sample: PBMCs or a T cell subset sorted from them (not recorded which). The source is an adult who had mild COVID-19 (a few samples of this study predate the infection). Cell type and time point are not known. The CDR3 runs from the conserved cysteine through the conserved F or W.

>TRBV30|TRBJ1-2
CAWRQDPYGYTF
>TRBV4-3|TRBJ1-1
CASSQSGVTEAFF
>TRBV18|TRBJ1-1
CASSPRDMNTEAFF
>TRBV12-3/TRBV12-4|TRBJ1-2
CASSLRRQGGYGYTF
>TRBV6-1|TRBJ2-1
CASSEQAGGPSEQFF
>TRBV12-3/TRBV12-4|TRBJ2-1
CASSLRNEQFF
>TRBV4-1|TRBJ2-7
CASSQAGNYEQYF
>TRBV6-2/TRBV6-3|TRBJ2-1
CASSPPSSYNEQFF
>TRBV15|TRBJ1-5
CATSRDLQGNQPQHF
>TRBV2|TRBJ1-4
CASRTQGRTNEKLFF
>TRBV5-1|TRBJ2-1
CASSLQGFEQFF
>TRBV18|TRBJ2-3
CASSPSFGLDTQYF
>TRBV7-8|TRBJ1-1
CASSAGQGVWIGTEAFF
>TRBV4-1|TRBJ2-3
CASSRGTSGGRDTQYF
>TRBV4-2|TRBJ2-5
CASSPESLQETQYF
>TRBV7-9|TRBJ2-7
CASSLGQGATYEQYF
>TRBV5-1|TRBJ2-1
CASSLPRPGQGLLFPYNEQFF
>TRBV6-2/TRBV6-3|TRBJ2-5
CASEGQETQYF
>TRBV5-1|TRBJ2-5
CASSPNPNRAQETQYF
>TRBV2|TRBJ2-1
CASSGTGDEQFF
>TRBV12-3/TRBV12-4|TRBJ2-3
CASSPPNTDTQYF
>TRBV9|TRBJ2-2
CASSVALPGRGGRGTGELFF
>TRBV29-1|TRBJ2-1
CSVEGAAEQFF
>TRBV20-1|TRBJ2-5
CSVPKGAQYF
>TRBV6-6|TRBJ1-1
CASRDPGVTEAFF
>TRBV18|TRBJ2-7
CASSPTRQGSEQYF
>TRBV7-2|TRBJ2-1
CASSLQRRSSYNEQFF
>TRBV29-1|TRBJ2-7
CSVDPGTGPYEQYF
>TRBV7-7|TRBJ2-5
CASSPTMPGRETQYF
>TRBV6-5|TRBJ2-1
CASSPPRVAGHNEQFF
>TRBV19|TRBJ2-1
CASSIDLVLSSYNEQFF
>TRBV5-1|TRBJ2-7
CASSLRTIQDEQYF
>TRBV12-2|TRBJ2-7
CASRCRTGLRNYEQYF
>TRBV12-3/TRBV12-4|TRBJ1-2
CASSSPGQGYYGYTF
>TRBV10-3|TRBJ2-7
CAISAGTAAATYGSYEQYF
>TRBV2|TRBJ2-2
CASNEGGNTGELFF
>TRBV6-2/TRBV6-3|TRBJ2-1
CASRTVGLANYNEQFF
>TRBV25-1|TRBJ2-1
CASSGTPPGEQFF
>TRBV3-1|TRBJ1-1
CASSQVGGPDRVPEAFF
>TRBV2|TRBJ1-4
CASSEPPGEKLFF
>TRBV9|TRBJ2-1
CASSPRAGGSYNEQFF
>TRBV6-5|TRBJ2-4
CASGGGLAKNIQYF
>TRBV3-1|TRBJ2-5
CASSRTTLAGGAETQYF
>TRBV5-1|TRBJ1-1
CASSLDRAPLGMNTEAFF